This is a list of T cell receptor beta chains from one sample in a study of blood T cell repertoires in COVID-19. The protocol was immunoSEQ multiplex PCR, while the TCRdb copy is restricted to in-frame clones and leaves out a portion. The sample holds over 150,000 clones, roughly 84% seen once. Material for sequencing was peripheral blood. The receptors derive from a man in his forties with acute or convalescent COVID-19. Both conserved end residues are part of each CDR3. Fields, in order: J gene, V gene, D gene, clone size, CDR3 protein, CDR3 DNA. D genes are given only for firm matches. For some rows the clone size is stated as once, few or many, or as a class when expanded; others skip it.

>TRBJ2-3|TRBV29-1|TRBD2|NA
CSALAGGTDTQYF
TGCAGCGCCTTAGCGGGGGGCACAGATACGCAGTATTTT
>TRBJ1-1|TRBV5-1|TRBD1|NA
CASSLGPGQVNSEAFF
TGCGCCAGCAGCTTGGGACCGGGACAGGTGAACTCTGAAGCTTTCTTT
>TRBJ1-5|TRBV20-1|NA|NA
CSASTGLISNQPQHF
TGCAGTGCTAGTACAGGGTTGATTAGCAATCAGCCCCAGCATTTT
>TRBJ2-3|TRBV5-6|NA|NA
CASSLVGQFTDTQYF
TGTGCCAGCAGCTTGGTTGGGCAGTTCACAGATACGCAGTATTTT
>TRBJ2-7|TRBV5-1|NA|NA
CASSRGLPHHEQYF
TGCGCCAGCAGCCGCGGGCTCCCGCACCACGAGCAGTACTTC
>TRBJ1-3|TRBV7-9|TRBD1|NA
CASRGWDSTPSSGNTIYF
TGTGCCAGCAGAGGTTGGGACAGCACGCCTAGCTCTGGAAACACCATATATTTT
>TRBJ2-7|TRBV11-2|NA|NA
CASSLRGNEQYF
TGTGCCAGCAGCTTAAGGGGTAACGAGCAGTACTTC
>TRBJ2-3|TRBV7-2|TRBD1|NA
CASSLRQGAADTQYF
TGTGCCAGCAGCTTAAGACAGGGGGCGGCAGATACGCAGTATTTT
>TRBJ2-2|TRBV7-8|TRBD2|NA
CASSGGLAGGRNTGELFF
TGTGCCAGCAGCGGTGGACTAGCGGGGGGCCGGAACACCGGGGAGCTGTTTTTT
>TRBJ2-2|TRBV7-3|TRBD1|NA
CASSGTARGELFF
TGTGCCAGCAGCGGGACAGCCAGGGGGGAGCTGTTTTTT
>TRBJ2-1|TRBV5-1|TRBD1|NA
CASSPRQGAYNEQFF
TGCGCCAGCAGCCCCCGACAGGGGGCCTACAATGAGCAGTTCTTC
>TRBJ2-5|TRBV4-1|NA|NA
CASSQRADQETQYF
TGCGCCAGCAGCCAGAGGGCAGACCAAGAGACCCAGTACTTC
>TRBJ2-1|TRBV24-1|NA|NA
CATSDSRQALNNEQFF
TGTGCCACCAGTGATTCGCGACAGGCCCTCAACAATGAGCAGTTCTTC
>TRBJ1-5|TRBV7-8|TRBD1|NA
CASSRGTGGNQPQHF
TGTGCCAGCAGCCGCGGGACAGGGGGCAATCAGCCCCAGCATTTT
>TRBJ2-7|TRBV18|TRBD1|NA
CASSSTGGSYEQYF
TGTGCCAGCTCGTCGACAGGGGGATCCTACGAGCAGTACTTC
>TRBJ2-6|TRBV5-8|NA|NA
CASSLVYGALSGANVLTF
TGTGCCAGCAGCTTGGTATACGGTGCCCTCTCTGGGGCCAACGTCCTGACTTTC
>TRBJ1-5|TRBV24-1|NA|NA
CATSDGGEEPQHF
TGTGCCACCAGTGACGGTGGTGAGGAGCCCCAGCATTTT
>TRBJ1-1|TRBV27|NA|NA
CASSSRAPMGREAFF
TGTGCCAGCAGTTCGCGAGCGCCCATGGGGAGAGAAGCTTTCTTT
>TRBJ1-1|TRBV7-6|TRBD1|NA
CASSLAVDRVDTEAFF
TGTGCCAGCAGCTTAGCGGTAGACAGGGTTGACACTGAAGCTTTCTTT
>TRBJ2-2|TRBV6-6|NA|NA
CASTLQSRGPGELFF
TGTGCCAGCACCCTACAAAGCAGGGGTCCCGGGGAGCTGTTTTTT
>TRBJ1-5|TRBV19|NA|NA
CASSIGGPVNNQPQHF
TGTGCCAGTAGTATAGGGGGGCCTGTAAACAATCAGCCCCAGCATTTT
>TRBJ1-3|TRBV15|NA|NA
CATSSQQPRGNTIYF
TGTGCCACCAGCTCTCAACAGCCTCGTGGAAACACCATATATTTT
>TRBJ2-1|TRBV19|NA|NA
CARKQGGSRGKQFF
TGTGCCAGGAAGCAGGGGGGATCCAGAGGCAAGCAGTTCTTC
>TRBJ2-7|TRBV5-4|TRBD2|NA
CASSWGLAYEQYF
TGTGCCAGCAGCTGGGGACTAGCCTACGAGCAGTACTTC
>TRBJ2-3|TRBV4-1|TRBD1|NA
CASSQAGRGRTDTQYF
TGCGCCAGCAGCCAAGCGGGAAGGGGGCGCACAGATACGCAGTATTTT
>TRBJ1-2|TRBV18|NA|NA
CASSPPSAGVNYGYTF
TGTGCCAGCTCACCACCGTCGGCAGGGGTTAACTATGGCTACACCTTC
>TRBJ1-2|TRBV7-2|NA|NA
CASSYTVNYGYTF
TGTGCCAGCAGCTATACAGTTAACTATGGCTACACCTTC
>TRBJ1-1|TRBV6-5|NA|once
CASTGEVGGSAFF
TGTGCCAGCACCGGAGAGGTAGGGGGTTCGGCTTTCTTT
>TRBJ1-2|TRBV27|NA|NA
CASSLSPGHSYGYTF
TGTGCCAGCAGTTTATCTCCTGGGCACAGCTATGGCTACACCTTC
>TRBJ1-1|TRBV14|NA|NA
CASSLILNTEAFF
TGTGCCAGCAGCCTGATACTTAACACTGAAGCTTTCTTT
>TRBJ1-2|TRBV6-5|TRBD1|NA
CASSYKGGTRYGYTF
TGTGCCAGCAGTTACAAAGGGGGCACTAGGTATGGCTACACCTTC
>TRBJ1-1|TRBV6-5|TRBD1|few
CASLPGGEWAKAFF
TGTGCCAGCCTTCCAGGGGGAGAATGGGCGAAAGCTTTCTTT
>TRBJ1-2|TRBV4-2|NA|NA
CASSQDIGSNYGYTF
TGTGCCAGCAGCCAAGATATCGGTTCTAACTATGGCTACACCTTC
>TRBJ1-1|TRBV6-5|NA|once
CASRPDRVAEAFF
TGTGCCAGCAGACCAGACAGAGTCGCTGAAGCTTTCTTT
>TRBJ2-7|TRBV7-2|NA|once
CASSLDSINYEQYF
TGTGCCAGCAGCTTAGACTCCATAAACTACGAGCAGTACTTC
>TRBJ2-7|TRBV11-2|TRBD1|NA
CASRLTGMGEQYF
TGTGCCAGCAGATTGACAGGGATGGGCGAGCAGTACTTC
>TRBJ2-5|TRBV29-1|NA|once
CSVERGSETQYF
TGCAGCGTTGAAAGGGGCTCCGAGACCCAGTACTTC
>TRBJ1-2|TRBV28|TRBD1|once
CASSAFPGQGDGYTF
TGTGCCAGCAGCGCCTTCCCAGGACAGGGAGATGGCTACACCTTC
>TRBJ1-4|TRBV4-2|TRBD1|NA
CASSLTGAEDEKLFF
TGTGCCAGCAGCCTTACAGGGGCGGAGGATGAAAAACTGTTTTTT
>TRBJ2-2|TRBV25-1|NA|NA
CASSEEVALNTGELFF
TGTGCCAGCAGTGAAGAGGTGGCCTTGAACACCGGGGAGCTGTTTTTT
>TRBJ2-7|TRBV5-6|NA|NA
CASSSGQTYEQYF
TGTGCCAGCAGCTCTGGACAGACCTACGAGCAGTACTTC
>TRBJ2-7|TRBV27|TRBD1|NA
CASSLEAGGMYEQYF
TGTGCCAGCAGTTTGGAAGCAGGGGGTATGTACGAGCAGTACTTC
>TRBJ2-5|TRBV5-4|TRBD2|NA
CASSLRTSGGQETQYF
TGTGCCAGCAGCTTGAGGACTAGCGGGGGTCAAGAGACCCAGTACTTC
>TRBJ1-2|TRBV6-1|TRBD1|NA
CASSELLTGLQTF
TGTGCCAGCAGTGAACTACTGACAGGGTTACAGACCTTC
>TRBJ1-5|TRBV19|NA|NA
CASRRREGYSNQPQHF
TGTGCCAGTAGGAGACGAGAGGGTTATAGCAATCAGCCCCAGCATTTT
>TRBJ1-1|TRBV2|TRBD1|NA
CASSSRDRHTEAFF
TGTGCCAGCAGTAGCCGGGACAGGCACACTGAAGCTTTCTTT
>TRBJ1-2|TRBV11-1|NA|once
CASSNSGGYTF
TGTGCCAGCAGCAATAGCGGTGGCTACACCTTC
>TRBJ2-5|TRBV11-2|NA|NA
CASSRGQYQETQYF
TGTGCCAGCAGCCGAGGACAGTACCAAGAGACCCAGTACTTC
>TRBJ1-2|TRBV19|NA|NA
CASSPRTGSVGGYTF
TGTGCCAGTAGCCCCCGGACGGGGTCCGTTGGGGGCTACACCTTC
>TRBJ1-4|TRBV5-4|NA|NA
CASSPGQRNGKLFF
TGTGCCAGCAGCCCAGGACAGCGGAACGGAAAACTGTTTTTT
>TRBJ2-2|TRBV19|NA|NA
CASSIQGGANTGELFF
TGTGCCAGTAGTATTCAGGGGGGCGCGAACACCGGGGAGCTGTTTTTT